These T cell receptor beta chains were read from a single sample in a study of Graves' ophthalmopathy and Graves' hyperthyroidism. TCRdb reprocessed the multiplex PCR reads with MiXCR, giving one entry per CDR3 protein. The sample has around 1.1 million distinct CDR3 sequences, less than 45% seen once. Sequenced material: peripheral blood or thyroid tissue (not recorded which). The receptors come from an adult man with Graves' hyperthyroidism. CDR3s include the opening cysteine and the closing phenylalanine or tryptophan. The D gene is left open where the match is weak. For some rows the clone size is stated as once, few or many, or as a class when expanded; others skip it.

abundance | j_gene | v_gene | d_gene | CDR3aa | CDR3nt
. | TRBJ2-7 | TRBV7-9 | . | CASSSFRAHEQYF | TGTGCCAGCAGCTCTTTTAGGGCCCACGAGCAGTACTTC
once | TRBJ2-7 | TRBV2 | . | CASSLRSVRATCEQYF | TGTGCCAGCAGCTTGAGATCAGTCAGGGCTACCTGCGAGCAGTACTTC
. | TRBJ2-5 | TRBV18 | . | CASSPPFETQYF | TGTGCCAGCTCACCACCGTTTGAGACCCAGTACTTC
. | TRBJ1-1 | TRBV10-2 | . | CASIRARHTEAFF | TGCGCCAGCATTAGGGCCCGGCACACTGAAGCTTTCTTT
. | TRBJ1-1 | TRBV20-1 | TRBD1 | CGASGWGQGDTEAFF | TGCGGTGCTAGTGGTTGGGGACAGGGAGACACTGAAGCTTTCTTT
few | TRBJ2-7 | TRBV28 | . | CASSREAGTSYEQYF | TGTGCCAGCAGCCGTGAAGCGGGTACCAGTTACGAGCAGTACTTC
many | TRBJ2-2 | TRBV11-2 | . | CASSNAQYGELFF | TGTGCCAGCAGCAACGCGCAGTACGGGGAGCTGTTTTTT
few | TRBJ2-7 | TRBV7-3 | TRBD1 | CASSSDRGSNEQYF | TGTGCCAGCAGCTCGGACAGGGGTTCCAACGAGCAGTACTTC
. | TRBJ2-7 | TRBV7-2 | TRBD1 | CASSPWSGGYNEQYF | TGTGCCAGCAGCCCTTGGTCAGGGGGCTATAACGAGCAGTACTTC
many | TRBJ2-7 | TRBV10-3 | . | CAISEPIDGHSYEQYF | TGTGCCATCAGTGAGCCAATTGACGGCCACTCCTACGAGCAGTACTTC
many | TRBJ1-2 | TRBV11-2 | . | CASSLDRTGGGGYTF | TGTGCCAGCAGCTTAGATCGGACGGGGGGCGGCGGCTACACCTTC
. | TRBJ1-2 | TRBV29-1 | TRBD1 | CSVDRPGQHYGYTF | TGCAGCGTTGACCGACCGGGACAGCACTATGGCTACACCTTC
. | TRBJ2-2 | TRBV20-1 | TRBD1 | CSVEVGTANTGELFF | TGCAGCGTTGAAGTTGGGACAGCGAACACCGGGGAGCTGTTTTTT
many | TRBJ1-2 | TRBV2 | . | CASSEGRRDNTGSYGYTF | TGTGCCAGCAGTGAAGGGCGAAGGGACAATACCGGGAGCTATGGCTACACCTTC
few | TRBJ1-4 | TRBV7-2 | . | CASSPKEKLFF | TGTGCCAGCAGCCCTAAAGAAAAACTGTTTTTT
. | TRBJ1-4 | TRBV9 | . | CASSPAGLPNEKLFF | TGTGCCAGCAGCCCCGCGGGGTTACCTAATGAAAAACTGTTTTTT
few | TRBJ2-2 | TRBV12-3/TRBV12-4 | . | CASSSVGTPRGELFF | TGTGCCAGCAGTTCCGTCGGGACCCCCCGGGGGGAGCTGTTTTTT
many | TRBJ1-4 | TRBV29-1 | . | CSVSRGGTNEKLFF | TGCAGCGTTTCCAGGGGCGGAACTAATGAAAAACTGTTTTTT
few | TRBJ2-7 | TRBV29-1 | . | CSVELARPAKIGEQYF | TGCAGCGTTGAGCTAGCGCGGCCTGCCAAAATTGGGGAGCAGTACTTC
. | TRBJ2-7 | TRBV4-3 | . | CASSPGGTPYEQYF | TGCGCCAGCAGCCCAGGTGGGACACCCTACGAGCAGTACTTC
few | TRBJ1-4 | TRBV2 | . | CASSEAGEKLFF | TGTGCCAGCAGTGAAGCGGGCGAAAAACTGTTTTTT
. | TRBJ2-6 | TRBV10-3 | TRBD1 | CAISEGGASGANVLTF | TGTGCCATCAGTGAAGGGGGCGCCTCTGGGGCCAACGTCCTGACTTTC